The 30 T cell receptor beta chains below come from one sample, sequenced in a study of blood T cell repertoires in COVID-19. TCRdb's table, derived via immunoSEQ multiplex PCR, lists solely in-frame clones and lacks some. Among approximately 150,000 clones listed, approximately 83% were seen once. The material sequenced was peripheral blood. Receptors were obtained from an elderly woman with acute or convalescent COVID-19.

This chain uses TRBV4-3 with TRBJ2-5, with a weak D call TRBD2 (8 bases). Germline values: CDR1 LGHNA, CDR2 YSLEER. The CDR3 contains 15 residues. The V end lost 4 bases, the J end lost 5 bases, and 17 bases lay between the germline ends. The chain's CDR3 is CASSRREGAGETQYF. CDR3 sequence (DNA): TGCGCCAGCAGCCGTCGGGAGGGGGCGGGGGAGACCCAGTACTTC.

This clone was seen a handful of times. The rearrangement uses TRBV6-5 and TRBJ1-5; weak D call: TRBD1 (6 bases). This CDR3 is built from 12 residues. V lost 6 bases and J 10 bases, leaving 13 bases between the germline ends. Germline-derived CDR1 and CDR2 are MNHEY and SVGAGI. The CDR3 nucleotides read TGTGCCAGCAGGGGGGTAGGGGGACCCCAGCATTTT. Protein sequence: CASRGVGGPQHF.

This clone was observed a few times. V gene TRBV19 combines with J gene TRBJ2-2, with D possibly TRBD1 on 6 matching bases. V lost 3 bases and J lost 3, with 17 bases in between. CDR1 and CDR2 (germline): LNHDA, SQIVND (reference sequence). This CDR3 is built from 17 residues. The CDR3, as DNA: TGTGCCAGTAGTATGGCGTCCCTGTCAGGGGACACCGGGGAGCTGTTTTTT. Translating it yields CASSMASLSGDTGELFF. Using reference TRBV19 and TRBJ2-2 for the parts outside the CDR3, the full variable domain is DGGITQSPKYLFRKEGQNVTLSCEQNLNHDAMYWYRQDPGQGLRLIYYSQIVNDFQKGDIAEGYSVSREKKESFPLTVTSAQKNPTAFYLCASSMASLSGDTGELFFGEGSRLTVL.

The chain joins TRBV9 to TRBJ1-2, with D perhaps matching TRBD1 (6 bases). V was pared by 3 bases and J by 3 bases, with 15 bases between. The CDR3 consists of 15 residues. Germline V gene sequence: CDR1 SGDLS, CDR2 YYNGEE. The CDR3 reads CASSGRQEMDYGYTF. The CDR3 coding sequence is TGTGCCAGCAGCGGCCGACAGGAGATGGACTATGGCTACACCTTC. The full variable domain, in which reference TRBV9 and TRBJ1-2 provide the parts outside the CDR3, is DSGVTQTPKHLITATGQRVTLRCSPRSGDLSVYWYQQSLDQGLQFLIQYYNGEERAKGNILERFSAQQFPDLHSELNLSSLELGDSALYFCASSGRQEMDYGYTFGSGTRLTVV.

A remark on this clone: The junction and the germline gene differ at one end; a read error may be behind it. The chain joins TRBV5-1 to TRBJ2-3; 8 nucleotides match TRBD2. CDR1 SGHRS and CDR2 YFSETQ come from the germline V gene. This CDR3 is 16 amino acids long. CDR3 DNA sequence: TGCGCCAACAGCAATTCCGGGAGGGCGGGCACAGATACGCAGTATTTT. Amino acid sequence: CANSNSGRAGTDTQYF.

This chain uses TRBV7-2 with TRBJ1-6; 9 nucleotides match TRBD1. V lost 0 bases, J lost 7 bases, and 4 bases stayed unmatched. Germline values: CDR1 SGHTA, CDR2 FQGNSA. This CDR3 has 16 amino acids. CDR3 bases: TGTGCCAGCAGCTTAGCGGGGACAGGGCGGAATTCACCCCTCCACTTT. It codes for CASSLAGTGRNSPLHF.

The V gene is TRBV30, the J gene TRBJ2-5, with a weak D call TRBD2 (5 bases). Trimming removed 3 bases at V and 5 bases at J, with 19 bases between. This CDR3 has 15 amino acids. CDR1 and CDR2 from the germline V gene are GTSNPN and SVGIG (reference sequence). The CDR3 is CAWRKLGLYRETQYF. As DNA, the CDR3 is TGTGCCTGGAGGAAACTAGGACTCTACCGGGAGACCCAGTACTTC.

The rearrangement uses TRBV28 and TRBJ2-5; 11 nucleotides agree with TRBD1. The germline gives CDR1 MDHEN, CDR2 SYDVKM. The junction had 5 bases not matched to a gene; V was cut back by 3 bases and J by 5 bases. CDR3 length equals 15 residues. CDR3 nucleotide sequence: TGTGCCAGCAGTTTGACAGGACAGGGGGCGGAGACCCAGTACTTC. It specifies CASSLTGQGAETQYF.

V usage is TRBV11-2 and J usage is TRBJ2-2; 10 bases match TRBD2. J gave up 3 bases and V 5 bases, and 6 bases lay outside the gene matches. Per germline, CDR1 SGHAT and CDR2 FQNNGV. CDR3 length: 16 amino acids. In DNA, the CDR3 is TGTGCCAGCAGCCCGAGCGGGGGGGCGGACACCGGGGAGCTGTTTTTT. Its protein product is CASSPSGGADTGELFF.

The V gene is TRBV5-4, the J gene TRBJ2-7; 9 positions agree with TRBD2. The CDR3 loop spans 16 amino acids. Germline assignment: CDR1 SGHNT and CDR2 YYREEE (reference sequence). V lost 4 bases, J lost 7 bases, and 15 bases stayed unmatched. CDR3 region: CASSPGGLAGRSEQYF. As DNA, the CDR3 is TGTGCCAGCAGCCCCGGGGGGCTAGCGGGACGGTCGGAGCAGTACTTC. Complete variable domain (other parts from reference TRBV5-4 and TRBJ2-7): ETGVTQSPTHLIKTRGQQVTLRCSSQSGHNTVSWYQQALGQGPQFIFQYYREEENGRGNFPPRFSGLQFPNYSSELNVNALELDDSALYLCASSPGGLAGRSEQYFGPGTRLTVT.

This clone was found a few times. This chain connects TRBV19 to TRBJ1-1; weak D call: TRBD1 (6 bases). CDR1 is LNHDA, CDR2 SQIVND, per germline (reference sequence). V lost 6 bases to trimming and J lost 1 base, with 12 bases between them. CDR3 length: 14 residues. CDR3 in DNA: TGTGCCAGTAGGACCGGGGGGGCGAACACTGAAGCTTTCTTT. It specifies CASRTGGANTEAFF.

This clone occurred a few times. The CDR3 DNA reads as TGTGCCAGCACCTCGGGGGGAATTGAAGCTTTCTTT. The encoded protein is CASTSGGIEAFF. The J gene is TRBJ1-1, the V gene TRBV6-6; D may be TRBD1 (5 bases). From germline, CDR1 is MNHNY and CDR2 SVGAGI (reference sequence). The CDR3 sequence is 12 residues long. V lost 7 bases to trimming and J lost 7 bases, with 13 bases between them.

This clone is classed as medium-sized (0.01 to 0.1%). CDR3 coding DNA: TGTGCCAGCAGCTTAAGTCGGAACACCGGGGAGCTGTTTTTT. Encoded protein: CASSLSRNTGELFF. The genes are TRBV7-3 and TRBJ2-2; D unclear. The germline V and J ends were trimmed by 1 base and 1 base, with 4 bases remaining between them. The CDR3 is made up of 14 amino acids. The germline V gene encodes CDR1 SGHTA and CDR2 FQGTGA.

J is TRBJ1-2 and V is TRBV30, with unresolved D. There are 13 residues in the CDR3. CDR1 and CDR2 (germline): GTSNPN, SVGIG (reference sequence). V lost 0 bases and J lost 4, with 9 bases in between. The CDR3 DNA reads as TGTGCCTGGAGTGTAGTCCGCGGCTATGGCTACACCTTC. Its protein product is CAWSVVRGYGYTF.

CDR3 region: CASSLAHLKRSEAFF. CDR3 coding DNA: TGTGCCAGCAGCTTAGCTCATCTGAAGAGGTCTGAAGCTTTCTTT. The chain joins TRBV7-2 to TRBJ1-1; D gene ambiguous. The CDR3 contains 15 residues. From germline, CDR1 is SGHTA and CDR2 FQGNSA. V lost 0 bases and J lost 6, with 14 bases in between.

V and J are TRBV7-2 and TRBJ1-2; 9 bases are a match to TRBD1. CDR1 is SGHTA and CDR2 is FQGNSA in the germline V gene. The J segment lost 4 bases and the V segment lost 4 bases, leaving 13 bases of the junction unmatched. There are 17 residues in the CDR3. CDR3: CASSSRTGVVRSYGYTF. The DNA of the CDR3 is TGTGCCAGCAGCTCAAGGACAGGGGTAGTGCGGAGCTATGGCTACACCTTC.

In the case of this clone: This specimen includes other DNA sequences encoding the same CDR3. The chain links TRBV5-1 to TRBJ1-1; 7 positions match TRBD1. Germline V gives CDR1 SGHRS, CDR2 YFSETQ. Unmatched junction bases numbered 1, after V lost 5 bases and J lost 0 bases. This CDR3 is built from 13 residues. CDR3 DNA sequence: TGCGCCAGCAGAGGGACAGTGAACACTGAAGCTTTCTTT. Amino acids: CASRGTVNTEAFF.

The chain couples TRBV9 to TRBJ2-1; TRBD2 might be the D (7 bases). In germline, CDR1 is SGDLS, CDR2 YYNGEE. CDR3 length: 16 amino acids. V was clipped by 0 bases and J by 6 bases, with 16 bases between them. CDR3 protein: CASSVEGGTTTNEQFF. The CDR3, as DNA: TGTGCCAGCAGCGTAGAGGGGGGGACGACGACCAATGAGCAGTTCTTC.

The V gene is TRBV27, the J gene TRBJ2-1, with 12 bases that match TRBD2. The J segment lost 6 bases and the V segment lost 7 bases, leaving 7 bases of the junction unmatched. Germline CDR1 and CDR2: MNHEY and SMNVEV (reference sequence). CDR3 length equals 15 residues. CDR3 region: CASTTGLAGPNEQFF. The CDR3 DNA is TGTGCCAGCACTACCGGACTAGCGGGGCCCAATGAGCAGTTCTTC.

The chain recombines TRBV19 with TRBJ1-6, with D perhaps TRBD1 (6 bases). Trimming stripped 8 bases from V and 5 bases from J, with 16 bases between. The CDR3 spans 15 residues. Looked up from germline, CDR1 is LNHDA and CDR2 is SQIVND (reference sequence). The CDR3 loop reads CASRTGTVNNSPLHF. The CDR3 region has the DNA TGTGCCAGTCGCACAGGGACGGTGAATAATTCACCCCTCCACTTT.

The gene calls are TRBV30 and TRBJ1-3; 7 bases align to TRBD1. Germline CDR1 GTSNPN, CDR2 SVGIG (reference sequence). V lost 3 bases, J lost 3 bases, and 8 bases stayed unmatched. The CDR3 is 15 residues long. The CDR3 DNA is TGTGCCTGGAGCCAAACAGGGGTGGGTGGAAACACCATATATTTT. Translating it yields CAWSQTGVGGNTIYF. The full variable domain, with the rest looked up from reference TRBV30 and TRBJ1-3, is SQTIHQWPATLVQPVGSPLSLECTVEGTSNPNLYWYRQAAGRGLQLLFYSVGIGQISSEVPQNLSASRPQDRQFILSSKKLLLSDSGFYLCAWSQTGVGGNTIYFGEGSWLTVV.

This chain uses TRBV5-8 with TRBJ2-7; D is uncertain. The germline V gene encodes CDR1 SGHTS and CDR2 YDEGEE. The CDR3 runs to 15 residues. The ends were cut back, 6 bases at V and 2 bases at J, with 18 bases in the middle. CDR3 residues: CASIRSSSPTYEQYF. CDR3 bases: TGTGCCAGCATCCGATCCTCGAGTCCCACCTACGAGCAGTACTTC.

The V call is TRBV11-2, the J call TRBJ2-3; D might be TRBD2 (5 bases). The germline V and J ends were trimmed by 5 bases and 4 bases, with 10 bases remaining between them. This CDR3 region has 13 residues. Germline V gene data show CDR1 as SGHAT and CDR2 as FQNNGV. CDR3 sequence: CASSLSGPDTQYF. The CDR3 bases are TGTGCCAGCAGCCTAAGCGGTCCAGATACGCAGTATTTT.

The gene calls are TRBV9 and TRBJ1-4; D unclear. V shed 3 bases and J shed 7 bases, with 16 bases lying between them. The germline CDR1 and CDR2 sequences are SGDLS and YYNGEE. There are 15 residues in the CDR3. The CDR3 reads CASSANTQGGEKLFF. CDR3 in DNA: TGTGCCAGCAGCGCGAACACCCAAGGAGGTGAAAAACTGTTTTTT.

A single count supports this clone. The genes are TRBV10-2 and TRBJ1-1; tentatively, D is TRBD1 (5 bases). Trimming shortened V by 2 bases and J by 6 bases, and 13 bases separated the two germline ends. The CDR3 runs to 14 residues. Germline V gives CDR1 WSHSY, CDR2 SAAADI. CDR3 sequence: CASSEGRAPPEAFF. In DNA form, the CDR3 reads TGCGCCAGCAGTGAGGGCAGGGCTCCCCCTGAAGCTTTCTTT.

V and J are TRBV18 and TRBJ1-2, with a tentative D call TRBD1 (6 bases). Per germline, CDR1 KGHSH and CDR2 LQKENI. CDR3 length equals 14 residues. V shed 3 bases and J shed 4 bases, with 12 bases lying between them. The CDR3 loop reads CASSPTGFGYGYTF. In nucleotides, the CDR3 is TGTGCCAGCTCACCGACAGGTTTCGGCTATGGCTACACCTTC.

The chain is built from TRBV29-1 and TRBJ1-3; 8 nucleotides agree with TRBD1. Germline V gene data show CDR1 as SQVTM and CDR2 as ANQGSEA. CDR3 length: 16 amino acids. The trim removed 6 bases at V and 4 bases at J, leaving 14 bases unmatched. CDR3 sequence: CSVRRTGGREGNTIYF. In DNA, the CDR3 is TGCAGCGTACGACGTACAGGGGGTCGAGAAGGAAACACCATATATTTT.

This chain uses TRBV7-2 with TRBJ2-1, with D perhaps TRBD2 (6 bases). CDR1 is SGHTA, CDR2 FQGNSA, per germline. This CDR3 has 15 residues. Between the trimmed V and J ends, which lost 1 base and 9 bases, there was a span of 16 bases. The CDR3 sequence is CASSLVGGRLGEQFF. The CDR3 DNA reads TGTGCCAGCAGCTTAGTGGGTGGGAGGTTAGGTGAGCAGTTCTTC.

This clone was seen more than once but under ten times. This chain joins TRBV18 and TRBJ1-1; 8 bases align to TRBD1. The CDR3 spans 14 residues. J lost 1 base, V lost 3 bases, and 1 base had no gene match. Germline V lookup: CDR1 KGHSH, CDR2 LQKENI. The CDR3 DNA follows: TGTGCCAGCTCACCGCAGGGGGCGAACACTGAAGCTTTCTTT. Its translation: CASSPQGANTEAFF.

This clone was recorded a few times. The rearrangement joins TRBV3-1 (or the pseudogene TRBV3-2) to TRBJ2-2, with D uncertain. The CDR3 loop spans 15 amino acids. Per germline, CDR1 LGHDT and CDR2 YNNKEL (reference sequence). Trimming removed 3 bases at V and 2 bases at J, with 10 bases between. The CDR3: CASSQGQVNTGELFF. The CDR3 DNA reads TGTGCCAGCAGCCAGGGCCAGGTTAACACCGGGGAGCTGTTTTTT.